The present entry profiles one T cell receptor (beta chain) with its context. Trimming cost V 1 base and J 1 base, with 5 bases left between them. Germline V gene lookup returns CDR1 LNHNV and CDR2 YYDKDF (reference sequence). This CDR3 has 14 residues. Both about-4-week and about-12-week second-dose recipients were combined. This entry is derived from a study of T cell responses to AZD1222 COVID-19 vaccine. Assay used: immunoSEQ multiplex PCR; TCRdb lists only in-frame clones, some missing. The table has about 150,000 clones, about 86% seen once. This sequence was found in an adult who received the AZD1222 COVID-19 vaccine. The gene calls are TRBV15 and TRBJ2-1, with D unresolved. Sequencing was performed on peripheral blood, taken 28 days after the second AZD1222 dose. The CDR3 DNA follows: TGTGCCACCAGCAGAGCCTCTTCCTACAATGAGCAGTTCTTC. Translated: CATSRASSYNEQFF.